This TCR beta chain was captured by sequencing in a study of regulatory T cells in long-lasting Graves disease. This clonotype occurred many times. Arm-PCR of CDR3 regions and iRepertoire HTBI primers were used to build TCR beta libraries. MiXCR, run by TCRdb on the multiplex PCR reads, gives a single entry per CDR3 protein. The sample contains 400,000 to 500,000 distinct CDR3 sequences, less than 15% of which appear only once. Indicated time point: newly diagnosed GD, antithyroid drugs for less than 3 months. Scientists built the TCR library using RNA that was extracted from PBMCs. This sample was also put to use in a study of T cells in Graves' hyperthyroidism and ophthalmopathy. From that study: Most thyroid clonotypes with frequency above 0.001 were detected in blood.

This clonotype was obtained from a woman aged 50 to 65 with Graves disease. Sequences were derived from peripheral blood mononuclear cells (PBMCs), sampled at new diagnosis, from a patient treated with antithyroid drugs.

The CDR3: CASSPPAREGQPQHF. The CDR3 bases are TGTGCCAGCTCACCACCCGCCAGGGAGGGCCAGCCCCAGCATTTT. V gene TRBV18 combines with J gene TRBJ1-5, with D perhaps TRBD1 (5 bases). With 0 bases removed from V and 7 bases from J, the gap between germline ends came to 13 bases. There are 15 residues in the CDR3. The germline V gene encodes CDR1 KGHSH and CDR2 LQKENI.